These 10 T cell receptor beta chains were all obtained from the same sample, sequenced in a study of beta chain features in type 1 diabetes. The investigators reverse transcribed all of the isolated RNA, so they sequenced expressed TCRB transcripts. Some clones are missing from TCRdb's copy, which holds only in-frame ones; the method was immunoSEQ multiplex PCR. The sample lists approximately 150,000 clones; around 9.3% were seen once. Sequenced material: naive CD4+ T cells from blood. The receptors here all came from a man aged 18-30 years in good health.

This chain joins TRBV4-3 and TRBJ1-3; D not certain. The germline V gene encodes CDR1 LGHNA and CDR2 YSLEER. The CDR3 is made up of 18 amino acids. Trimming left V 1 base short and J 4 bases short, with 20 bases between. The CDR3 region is CASSQGAGFGYSGNTIYF. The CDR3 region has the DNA TGCGCCAGCAGCCAAGGTGCCGGGTTCGGGTATTCGGGAAACACCATATATTTT.

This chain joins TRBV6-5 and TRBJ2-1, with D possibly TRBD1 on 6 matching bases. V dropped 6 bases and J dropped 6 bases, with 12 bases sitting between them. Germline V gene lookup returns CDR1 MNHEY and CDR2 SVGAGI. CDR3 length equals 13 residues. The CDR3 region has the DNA TGTGCCAGCAGCCAACAGGGCCTCAATGAGCAGTTCTTC. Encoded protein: CASSQQGLNEQFF.

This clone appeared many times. CDR3 in amino acids: CASSLRGQGRNEQFF. CDR3 bases: TGTGCCAGCAGCTTACGGGGACAGGGGAGGAATGAGCAGTTCTTC. This rearrangement joins TRBV7-8 to TRBJ2-1, with 10 positions matching TRBD1. Per the germline V gene, CDR1 is SGHVS and CDR2 is FQNEAQ. The CDR3 loop spans 15 amino acids. J lost 7 bases, V lost 2 bases, and 5 bases had no gene match.

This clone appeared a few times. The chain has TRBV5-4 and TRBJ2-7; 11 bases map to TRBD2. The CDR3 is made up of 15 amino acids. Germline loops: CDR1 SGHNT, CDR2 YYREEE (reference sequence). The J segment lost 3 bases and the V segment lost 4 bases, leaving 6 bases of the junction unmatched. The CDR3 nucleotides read TGTGCCAGCAGCCTACAGACTAGCGGGGTCTACGAGCAGTACTTC. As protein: CASSLQTSGVYEQYF. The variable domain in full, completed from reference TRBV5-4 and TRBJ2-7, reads ETGVTQSPTHLIKTRGQQVTLRCSSQSGHNTVSWYQQALGQGPQFIFQYYREEENGRGNFPPRFSGLQFPNYSSELNVNALELDDSALYLCASSLQTSGVYEQYFGPGTRLTVT.

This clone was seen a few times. The chain's CDR3 is CASSARTGGSFSYEQYF. The CDR3 DNA sequence: TGTGCCAGCAGCGCTAGGACAGGGGGTTCCTTCTCCTACGAGCAGTACTTC. The rearrangement joins TRBV9 to TRBJ2-7, with 10 bases aligning to TRBD1. Germline CDR1 is SGDLS and CDR2 is YYNGEE. This CDR3 is built from 17 residues. With 3 bases clipped from V and 0 bases from J, the junction kept 9 bases outside the gene matches.

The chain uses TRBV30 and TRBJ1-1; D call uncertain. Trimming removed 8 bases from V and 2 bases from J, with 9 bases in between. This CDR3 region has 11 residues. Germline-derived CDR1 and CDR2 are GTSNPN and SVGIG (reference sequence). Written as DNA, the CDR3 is TGTGCCAGAGAGGAAAACACTGAAGCTTTCTTT. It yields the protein CAREENTEAFF.

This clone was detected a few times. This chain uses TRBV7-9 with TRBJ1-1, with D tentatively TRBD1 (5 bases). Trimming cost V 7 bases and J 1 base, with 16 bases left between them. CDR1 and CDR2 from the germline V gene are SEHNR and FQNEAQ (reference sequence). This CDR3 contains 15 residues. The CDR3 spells CASTEKTEKNTEAFF. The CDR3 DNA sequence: TGTGCCAGCACTGAGAAGACAGAGAAGAACACTGAAGCTTTCTTT.

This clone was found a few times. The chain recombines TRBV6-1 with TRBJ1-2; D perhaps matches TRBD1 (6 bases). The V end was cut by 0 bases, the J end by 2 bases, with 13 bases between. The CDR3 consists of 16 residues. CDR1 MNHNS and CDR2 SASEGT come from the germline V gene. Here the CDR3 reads CASSEAVSRGNYGYTF. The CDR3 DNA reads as TGTGCCAGCAGTGAAGCCGTTTCAAGGGGGAACTATGGCTACACCTTC.

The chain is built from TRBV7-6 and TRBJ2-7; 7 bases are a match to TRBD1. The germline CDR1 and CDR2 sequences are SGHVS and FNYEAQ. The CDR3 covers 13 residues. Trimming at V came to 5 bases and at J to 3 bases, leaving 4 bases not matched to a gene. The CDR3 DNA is TGTGCCAGCAGCCGACAGGGATTCTACGAGCAGTACTTC. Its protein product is CASSRQGFYEQYF.

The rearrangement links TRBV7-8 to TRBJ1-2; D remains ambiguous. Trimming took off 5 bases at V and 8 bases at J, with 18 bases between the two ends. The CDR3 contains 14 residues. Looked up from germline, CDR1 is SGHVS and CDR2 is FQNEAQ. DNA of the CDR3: TGTGCCAGCAGCCCCGTCGGCGGGTCAGGCGGCTACACCTTC. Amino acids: CASSPVGGSGGYTF.